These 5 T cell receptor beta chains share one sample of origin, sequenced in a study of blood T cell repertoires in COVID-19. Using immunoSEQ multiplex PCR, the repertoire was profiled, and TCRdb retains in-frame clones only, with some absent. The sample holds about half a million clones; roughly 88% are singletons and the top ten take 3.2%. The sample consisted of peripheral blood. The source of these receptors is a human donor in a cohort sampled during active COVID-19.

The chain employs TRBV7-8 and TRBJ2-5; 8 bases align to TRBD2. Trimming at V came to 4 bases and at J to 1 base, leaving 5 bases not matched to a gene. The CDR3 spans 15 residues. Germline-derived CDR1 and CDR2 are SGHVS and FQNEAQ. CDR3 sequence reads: CASSWTSLSQETQYF. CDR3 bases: TGTGCCAGCAGCTGGACTAGCCTCTCCCAAGAGACCCAGTACTTC.

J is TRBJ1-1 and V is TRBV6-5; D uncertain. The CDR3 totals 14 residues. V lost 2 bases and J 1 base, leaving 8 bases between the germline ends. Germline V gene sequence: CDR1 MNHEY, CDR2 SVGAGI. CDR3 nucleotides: TGTGCCAGCAGTTACGGTGGAGAGAACACTGAAGCTTTCTTT. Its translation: CASSYGGENTEAFF.

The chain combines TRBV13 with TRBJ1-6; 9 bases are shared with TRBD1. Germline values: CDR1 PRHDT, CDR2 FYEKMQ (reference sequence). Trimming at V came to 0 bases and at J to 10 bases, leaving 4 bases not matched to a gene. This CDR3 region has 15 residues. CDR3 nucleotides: TGTGCCAGCAGCTTAGGGGACAGGGGAGGATCACCCCTCCACTTT. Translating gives CASSLGDRGGSPLHF.

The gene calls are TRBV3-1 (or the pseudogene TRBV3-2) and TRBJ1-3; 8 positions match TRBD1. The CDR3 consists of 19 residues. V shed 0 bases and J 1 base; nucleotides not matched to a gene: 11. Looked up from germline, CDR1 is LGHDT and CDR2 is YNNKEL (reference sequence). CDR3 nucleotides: TGTGCCAGCAGCCAAGATTGGGCTCGACAGGGGAGGTCTGGAAACACCATATATTTT. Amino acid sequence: CASSQDWARQGRSGNTIYF.

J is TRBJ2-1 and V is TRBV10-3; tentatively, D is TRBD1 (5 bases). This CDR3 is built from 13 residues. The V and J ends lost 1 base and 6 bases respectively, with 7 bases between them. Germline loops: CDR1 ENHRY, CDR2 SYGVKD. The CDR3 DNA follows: TGTGCCATCAGTGAGTGGCAGGGCAATGAGCAGTTCTTC. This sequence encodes CAISEWQGNEQFF.